Each of the 9 T cell receptor beta chains below was sequenced from the same sample in a study of T cell changes during pregnancy in multiple sclerosis. Generated by immunoSEQ multiplex PCR, the TCRdb table keeps only in-frame clones and is missing some. This table holds roughly 40,000 clones, 85% to 95% found once. The sequences come from peripheral blood, collected before pregnancy. The receptors were sampled from a female donor with multiple sclerosis, enrolled in a pregnancy study.

V and J are TRBV6-1 and TRBJ2-5; 9 bases agree with TRBD1. CDR1 is MNHNS and CDR2 is SASEGT in the germline V gene. V gave up 2 bases and J gave up 6 bases; unmatched junction bases: 4. CDR3 size: 14 residues. CDR3 in amino acids: CASSERGTGQTQYF. The CDR3 DNA reads as TGTGCCAGCAGTGAACGGGGGACAGGGCAGACCCAGTACTTC.

The rearrangement joins TRBV5-1 to TRBJ2-3, with 12 bases that match TRBD2. Germline V CDR1 and CDR2: SGHRS, YFSETQ. V gave up 5 bases and J gave up 2 bases; unmatched junction bases: 6. The CDR3 contains 16 residues. The CDR3 sequence is CASSQLAGGITDTQYF. For the CDR3, the DNA is TGCGCCAGCAGTCAACTAGCGGGAGGAATCACAGATACGCAGTATTTT.

This clone has just one count. The gene calls are TRBV5-1 and TRBJ1-2; tentatively, D is TRBD1 (5 bases). The CDR3 has 15 residues. Germline CDR1 is SGHRS and CDR2 is YFSETQ. The V gene lost 0 bases and the J gene lost 8 bases, with 17 bases spanning the gap. The CDR3 spells CASSLDGQGRGGYTF. CDR3 in DNA: TGCGCCAGCAGCTTGGATGGTCAGGGAAGAGGCGGCTACACCTTC.

The rearrangement joins TRBV5-6 to TRBJ1-5; D is unresolved. This CDR3 is 16 amino acids long. Germline-derived CDR1 and CDR2 are SGHDT and YYEEEE. V dropped 0 bases and J dropped 2 bases, with 12 bases sitting between them. The CDR3 here is CASSLGAGGGNQPQHF. The CDR3 nucleotides are TGTGCCAGCAGCTTGGGGGCGGGAGGAGGCAATCAGCCCCAGCATTTT.

The chain couples TRBV6-5 to TRBJ2-1; TRBD1 aligns across 7 bases. Per the germline V gene, CDR1 is MNHEY and CDR2 is SVGAGI. The CDR3 consists of 15 residues. Unmatched junction bases numbered 10, after V lost 6 bases and J lost 5 bases. This CDR3 is CASRGWQGEHNEQFF. In nucleotides, the CDR3 is TGTGCCAGCAGGGGGTGGCAGGGGGAGCACAATGAGCAGTTCTTC.

J is TRBJ2-1 and V is TRBV7-9, with TRBD2 matching 8 bases. V shed 5 bases, J shed 4 bases, and the junction held 19 bases outside the gene matches. Germline V gene data show CDR1 as SEHNR and CDR2 as FQNEAQ (reference sequence). This CDR3 is built from 19 residues. As DNA, the CDR3 is TGTGCCAGCAGCCCTCTCACGGGAGGGAGCGATAGGGGTTACAATGAGCAGTTCTTC. Translated: CASSPLTGGSDRGYNEQFF.

The chain uses TRBV6-1 and TRBJ1-2; the D gene is possibly TRBD1 (5 bases). Per germline, CDR1 MNHNS and CDR2 SASEGT. CDR3 size: 14 residues. Trimming pared 3 bases from V and 8 bases from J, leaving 16 bases between. CDR3 bases: TGTGCCAGCAGTGATGATTGGGGCTCGAGGGGCTACACCTTC. Its translation: CASSDDWGSRGYTF.

The V and J genes are TRBV29-1 and TRBJ1-1; 8 bases map to TRBD1. Germline trimming cut 5 bases from V and 1 base from J; bases unmatched to any gene: 3. This CDR3 contains 13 residues. Germline V gives CDR1 SQVTM, CDR2 ANQGSEA. The CDR3: CSVQGARNTEAFF. DNA for the CDR3: TGCAGCGTTCAGGGGGCACGGAACACTGAAGCTTTCTTT.

The chain joins TRBV5-1 to TRBJ2-3; D possibly corresponds to TRBD1 (7 bases). The CDR3 length is 14 residues. The V gene's germline CDR1 is SGHRS and CDR2 YFSETQ. With 4 bases removed from V and 6 bases from J, the gap between germline ends came to 15 bases. The CDR3 DNA reads TGCGCCAGCAGCATAATACAGGGGAGGGATACGCAGTATTTT. This codes for CASSIIQGRDTQYF.